This passage covers 23 T cell receptor beta chains from one sample sequenced in a study of post-analysis software for immune sequencing data. Study-wide results and limits: Controls showed lower frequencies than patients for roughly 5 TRBV segments, and TRBV5-6, TRBV5-1 and TRBV20-1 were among these.

No cognate antigen is known for these TCRs. Built from TCR beta cDNA, the libraries had unique molecular identifiers in them. MiXCR, run by TCRdb on the PCR reads, gives a single entry per CDR3 protein. The sample lists about 430,000 distinct CDR3 sequences, over 30% occurring once. The sample taken for sequencing was blood. Receptors were obtained from a girl aged 2-10 years with multiple sclerosis.

The V and J genes are TRBV5-1 and TRBJ1-1; 7 positions agree with TRBD1. Germline-derived CDR1 and CDR2 are SGHRS and YFSETQ. The CDR3 has 15 residues. V shed 4 bases and J 2 bases; nucleotides not matched to a gene: 8. The chain's CDR3 is CASSIKGQINTEAFF. For the CDR3, the DNA is TGCGCCAGCAGCATTAAGGGACAGATTAACACTGAAGCTTTCTTT.

This clonotype was seen once. V and J are TRBV29-1 and TRBJ1-4, with D possibly matching TRBD1 (6 bases). This CDR3 has 10 amino acids. V was pared by 6 bases and J by 12 bases, with 11 bases between. Germline V CDR1 and CDR2: SQVTM, ANQGSEA. CDR3 nucleotides: TGCAGCGTCCCAGGGGTACAACTGTTTTTT. It codes for CSVPGVQLFF. The full variable domain, completed using reference TRBV29-1 and TRBJ1-4, is SAVISQKPSRDICQRGTSLTIQCQVDSQVTMMFWYRQQPGQSLTLIATANQGSEATYESGFVIDKFPISRPNLTFSTLTVSNMSPEDSSIYLCSVPGVQLFFGSGTQLSVL.

This clonotype was counted between two and nine times. CDR3 in DNA: TGTGCCAGCAGTTTACGCTCGACCTACGAGCAGTACTTC. This gives the protein CASSLRSTYEQYF. This rearrangement joins TRBV27 to TRBJ2-7; D not resolved. Per the germline V gene, CDR1 is MNHEY and CDR2 is SMNVEV (reference sequence). Trimming took 2 bases from V and 2 from J, leaving 7 bases between them. The CDR3 runs to 13 residues.

V is TRBV20-1 and J is TRBJ2-3, with a possible D match to TRBD2 (6 bases). The length of the CDR3 is 13 residues. Trimming cost V 6 bases and J 4 bases, with 14 bases left between them. Germline V CDR1 and CDR2: DFQATT, SNEGSKA (reference sequence). This CDR3 reads CSAVGRTADTQYF. The CDR3 DNA is TGCAGTGCCGTAGGGAGGACCGCAGATACGCAGTATTTT.

V gene TRBV5-1 combines with J gene TRBJ2-5; TRBD2 agrees at 10 bases. Germline V lookup: CDR1 SGHRS, CDR2 YFSETQ. This CDR3 region has 15 residues. V shed 2 bases and J 11 bases; nucleotides not matched to a gene: 12. CDR3 in amino acids: CASSFGTSVFNEQYF. The CDR3 nucleotides are TGCGCCAGCAGCTTCGGGACTAGCGTGTTCAATGAGCAGTACTTC.

The chain links TRBV7-2 to TRBJ1-6, with 7 bases matching TRBD1. Losses at the gene ends were 7 bases for V and 14 bases for J; bases not matched to a gene: 17. The germline CDR1 and CDR2 sequences are SGHTA and FQGNSA. The CDR3 covers 15 residues. The CDR3 region is CASTGQFAPLGALHF. The CDR3 DNA follows: TGTGCCAGCACGGGACAGTTTGCGCCCCTTGGGGCCCTCCACTTT.

The chain combines TRBV12-3 or TRBV12-4 with TRBJ2-1; 7 bases fit TRBD2. Trimming removed 3 bases from V and 6 bases from J; junction bases left unmatched: 5. The CDR3 loop spans 14 amino acids. The CDR3 sequence is CASSFHQRGNEQFF. CDR3 bases: TGTGCCAGCAGTTTTCACCAGCGGGGCAATGAGCAGTTCTTC.

In this sample, this clonotype turned up a few times. The gene calls are TRBV12-3 or TRBV12-4 and TRBJ1-1; D is unresolved. With 5 bases removed from V and 1 base from J, the gap between germline ends came to 8 bases. The CDR3 spans 13 residues. In DNA form, the CDR3 reads TGTGCCAGCAGTCCAGCTACGAACACTGAAGCTTTCTTT. Its translation: CASSPATNTEAFF.

This chain connects TRBV4-2 to TRBJ2-5, with TRBD2 matching over 8 bases. Unmatched junction bases numbered 15, after V lost 4 bases and J lost 11 bases. The CDR3 runs to 15 residues. Germline V gene lookup returns CDR1 LGHNA and CDR2 YNFKEQ. In nucleotides, the CDR3 is TGTGCCAGCAGCCTTTCGCGGGGGGACCTAAGTGAGCAGTACTTC. Protein product: CASSLSRGDLSEQYF.

The CDR3 DNA reads TGCGCCAGCAGCTTCCAAAGCGGGAGCAGGGAGACCCAGTACTTC. Translating gives CASSFQSGSRETQYF. The chain employs TRBV5-1 and TRBJ2-7; TRBD2 matches 8 bases. The DNA end is a closer match to TRBJ2-5, so the J assignment may be wrong. CDR1 and CDR2 (germline): SGHRS, YFSETQ. CDR3 length: 15 amino acids.

The chain recombines TRBV7-9 with TRBJ2-1; 8 bases match TRBD2. Trimming at V came to 4 bases and at J to 2 bases, leaving 7 bases not matched to a gene. Germline lookup yields CDR1 SEHNR and CDR2 FQNEAQ (reference sequence). The CDR3 has 16 amino acids. Here the CDR3 reads CASSYTSGLTYNEQFF. The CDR3 bases are TGTGCCAGCAGCTACACTAGCGGACTAACCTACAATGAGCAGTTCTTC.

This clonotype was seen a single time. V gene TRBV7-9 combines with J gene TRBJ2-1; 11 nucleotides agree with TRBD2. Germline values: CDR1 SEHNR, CDR2 FQNEAQ (reference sequence). The CDR3 is made up of 14 amino acids. J lost 8 bases, V lost 6 bases, and 6 bases had no gene match. The CDR3, as DNA: TGTGCCAGCAGTCCCCTAGCGGGGGGCGATGAGCAGTTCTTC. This codes for CASSPLAGGDEQFF.

The chain couples TRBV27 to TRBJ1-1, with D tentatively TRBD1 (5 bases). V dropped 1 base and J dropped 5 bases, with 8 bases sitting between them. The CDR3 has 13 amino acids. Germline V gives CDR1 MNHEY, CDR2 SMNVEV (reference sequence). The CDR3 is CASSLWGVTEAFF. The CDR3 DNA follows: TGTGCCAGCAGTTTATGGGGGGTAACTGAAGCTTTCTTT.

The chain is built from TRBV10-3 and TRBJ2-7; unclear D gene. V lost 0 bases and J 8 bases, leaving 5 bases between the germline ends. The length of the CDR3 is 11 residues. The germline V gene encodes CDR1 ENHRY and CDR2 SYGVKD. The CDR3 nucleotides read TGTGCCATCAGTGAGTCTTGGAAGCAGTACTTC. Translating gives CAISESWKQYF.

Comment on this clonotype: At one boundary the junction diverges from the germline segment, which might be a read error. The chain joins TRBV12-3 or TRBV12-4 to TRBJ2-7, with 7 nucleotides matching TRBD2. There are 16 residues in the CDR3. The CDR3 is CANSPLGGRKTYEQYF. CDR3 sequence (DNA): TGTGCCAACAGTCCCCTGGGCGGGAGAAAAACCTACGAGCAGTACTTC.

V is TRBV6-5 and J is TRBJ1-2; the D is unclear. V was shortened by 0 bases and J by 3 bases, with 8 bases between the two germline ends. The CDR3 runs to 14 residues. Germline V CDR1 and CDR2: MNHEY, SVGAGI. DNA for the CDR3: TGTGCCAGCAGTTACTCGGCAGGACACTATGGCTACACCTTC. This codes for CASSYSAGHYGYTF.

This clonotype turned up a few times. The chain couples TRBV29-1 to TRBJ2-7; the D gene is possibly TRBD1 (7 bases). The germline V gene has CDR1 SQVTM and CDR2 ANQGSEA. This CDR3 has 12 amino acids. Trimming pared 7 bases from V and 5 bases from J, leaving 15 bases between. The CDR3 region is CSEQGGKDEQYF. CDR3 in DNA: TGCAGCGAGCAGGGGGGTAAGGACGAGCAGTACTTC.

The chain recombines TRBV7-2 with TRBJ1-5; D possibly corresponds to TRBD1 (6 bases). Trimming pared 5 bases from V and 3 bases from J, leaving 11 bases between. CDR3 length: 14 amino acids. Germline-derived CDR1 and CDR2 are SGHTA and FQGNSA. The CDR3 region is CASSLDSPNQPQHF. CDR3 nucleotides: TGTGCCAGCAGCCTGGACAGCCCCAATCAGCCCCAGCATTTT.

The gene calls are TRBV9 and TRBJ1-1; 8 bases are shared with TRBD1. CDR3 size: 15 residues. Germline lookup yields CDR1 SGDLS and CDR2 YYNGEE. V gave up 1 base and J gave up 3 bases; unmatched junction bases: 5. In DNA, the CDR3 is TGTGCCAGCAGCGTATCGGACAGGGAGCACACTGAAGCTTTCTTT. Encoded protein: CASSVSDREHTEAFF. The whole variable domain, filled in from reference TRBV9 and TRBJ1-1, reads DSGVTQTPKHLITATGQRVTLRCSPRSGDLSVYWYQQSLDQGLQFLIQYYNGEERAKGNILERFSAQQFPDLHSELNLSSLELGDSALYFCASSVSDREHTEAFFGQGTRLTVV.

Concerning this clonotype: One end of the junction is discordant with germline, which a read error may explain. This chain joins TRBV5-1 and TRBJ2-5; the match to TRBD2 covers 10 bases. The CDR3 length is 15 residues. In germline, CDR1 is SGHRS, CDR2 YFSETQ. The CDR3 is CASSFGTSAEETRYF. For the CDR3, the DNA is TGCGCCAGCAGCTTCGGGACTAGCGCAGAAGAGACCCGGTACTTC.

This clonotype has just one count. The CDR3 DNA is TGTGCCAGCAGTTACTCGGCAGGACATCCCCCGGAGTACTTC. This codes for CASSYSAGHPPEYF. This sequence joins TRBV6-5 and TRBJ2-7, with D possibly TRBD1 on 5 matching bases. Germline V gives CDR1 MNHEY, CDR2 SVGAGI. Trimming cost V 0 bases and J 11 bases, with 17 bases left between them. The CDR3 contains 14 residues.

The rearrangement uses TRBV3-1 and TRBJ1-1; possibly TRBD1 for D (5 bases). The V gene's germline CDR1 is LGHDT and CDR2 YNNKEL (reference sequence). Trimming shortened V by 2 bases and J by 1 base, and 20 bases separated the two germline ends. The CDR3 contains 18 residues. DNA of the CDR3: TGTGCCAGCAGCCAATGGGGGAAGGCGGTACACGGGAACACTGAAGCTTTCTTT. Translated: CASSQWGKAVHGNTEAFF.

This clonotype was counted between two and nine times. The V and J genes are TRBV6-1 and TRBJ1-2, with D possibly matching TRBD1 (6 bases). There are 12 residues in the CDR3. Trimming cost V 10 bases and J 7 bases, with 16 bases left between them. Germline V gene lookup returns CDR1 MNHNS and CDR2 SASEGT. This chain's CDR3 is CANSDRARGYTF. The CDR3, as DNA: TGTGCCAATTCGGACAGAGCTCGTGGCTACACCTTC.